This note documents a single TCR beta chain sequence. This clone's antigen is unknown. Base qualities were left out, and no much larger clone turns up one base away. The library was made by RT-PCR. Sequencing took place on a NextSeq 550. TCRdb trimmed public reads at Q25 via fastp, called clones via MiXCR and kept in-frame beta chains. Rows merge per CDR3 protein into single entries with the most common DNA and genes. Across this sample there are some 880,000 distinct CDR3 sequences, with roughly 18% seen only once. 5.5% to 6.5% of the sample belongs to the ten largest clones. There are 13 amino acids in the CDR3, from cysteine to phenylalanine inclusive. Just CDR3 DNA is preserved here, 39 bases in frame from base 1. Via the germline V gene (reference sequence), CDR1 is SEHNR and CDR2 FQNEAQ. Trimming removed 4 bases from V and 1 base from J, leaving 7 bases between the germline ends. This record comes from a study of patients and donors after allogeneic stem cell transplantation (dated by TCRdb to the early 2020s).

The TCR comes from a human donor who was either an allogeneic HSCT recipient or a stem cell or donor lymphocyte infusion donor (not recorded which). It is not recorded whose cells these are; they may come from a transplant donor. The V and J segments used are TRBV7-9 and TRBJ1-1; confidence is insufficient to name the D gene. The sample consisted of blood, either unsorted or a sorted T cell fraction (not recorded which). The nucleotides read TGTGCCAGCAGCTGCGGAGCGAACACTGAAGCTTTCTTT. Its translation is CASSCGANTEAFF. The variable domain in full, with residues beyond the CDR3 obtained from the reference TRBV7-9 and TRBJ1-1 genes, is DTGVSQNPRHKITKRGQNVTFRCDPISEHNRLYWYRQTLGQGPEFLTYFQNEAQLEKSRLLSDRFSAERPKGSFSTLEIQRTEQGDSAMYLCASSCGANTEAFFGQGTRLTVV.